Listed below are T cell receptor beta chains from one sample, sequenced in a study of blood T cell repertoires in COVID-19. TCRdb keeps only in-frame clones here, not all; method: immunoSEQ multiplex PCR. The sample lists 650,000 to 800,000 clones, over 80% occurring once. The sample was peripheral blood. Receptor source: a woman between 18 and 30 years old with acute or convalescent COVID-19. Both conserved end residues are part of each CDR3. The D gene is left open where the match is weak. Size values are once, few and many counts, or a class for expanded clones, and some rows have none.

v_gene,abundance,j_gene,d_gene,CDR3nt,CDR3aa
TRBV6-5,-,TRBJ1-5,TRBD1,TGTGCCAGCAGAAGACAGGGGCAGCATCAGCCCCAGCATTTT,CASRRQGQHQPQHF
TRBV11-2,-,TRBJ1-6,-,TGTGCCAGCAGCTTAGATAGGGAGAAAATGGGCAGAAACTATAATTCACCCCTCCACTTT,CASSLDREKMGRNYNSPLHF
TRBV21-1,-,TRBJ2-1,-,TGTGCCAAGCGGGTCCCCAACTACAATGAGCAGTTCTTC,CAKRVPNYNEQFF
TRBV7-2,-,TRBJ2-1,TRBD1,TGTGCCAGCAGCCAGCGGACGGGACAGGTCTACAATGAGCAGTTCTTC,CASSQRTGQVYNEQFF
TRBV19,-,TRBJ1-1,TRBD1,TGTGCCAGCCACAGGGGGAACACTGAAGCTTTCTTT,CASHRGNTEAFF
TRBV5-8,-,TRBJ2-7,-,TGTGCCAGCAGCCCGAGGGGGGGGAAGTTC,CASSPRGGKF
TRBV4-1,-,TRBJ1-3,TRBD1,TGCGCCAGCAGTCCGACAGGGGGCTATGGCGACACCATATATTTT,CASSPTGGYGDTIYF
TRBV4-1,once,TRBJ2-3,TRBD1,TGCGCCAGCAGCAAAGAGGCAGGGGGCGGCACAGATACGCAGTATTTT,CASSKEAGGGTDTQYF
TRBV6-5,-,TRBJ1-1,-,TGTGCCAGCAGTTACTCAACCAGGATGAACACTGAAGCTTTCTTT,CASSYSTRMNTEAFF
TRBV21-1,-,TRBJ2-1,-,TGTGCCAGCAGAGACAGGTCCTACTCCTACAATGAGCAGTTCTTC,CASRDRSYSYNEQFF
TRBV5-4,-,TRBJ2-7,TRBD1,TGTGCCAGCAGCCTGAGGACAGGGGGCATGGACGAGCAGTACTTC,CASSLRTGGMDEQYF
TRBV7-2,-,TRBJ1-2,-,TGTGCCAGCAGCACCCTGGGGAGGCACTACACCTTC,CASSTLGRHYTF
TRBV9,-,TRBJ1-6,-,TGTGCCAGCAGCACCGAGCGGTTGGGGTCACCCCTCCACTTT,CASSTERLGSPLHF
TRBV5-6,-,TRBJ1-1,-,TGTGCCAGCAGCTTCCCAGGAGGGTCCACTGAAGCTTTCTTT,CASSFPGGSTEAFF
TRBV6-1,-,TRBJ1-5,-,TGTGCCAGCAGTGATCATCCGTCGGGGCAGGGGAATCAGCCCCAGCATTTT,CASSDHPSGQGNQPQHF
TRBV6-1,-,TRBJ1-3,TRBD1,TGTGCCAGCAGTGAAGTGGACAGGGTCGGAAACACCATATATTTT,CASSEVDRVGNTIYF
TRBV7-8,-,TRBJ2-2,-,TGTGCCAGCAGCTTAGGGACTCGCGGCGGCGGGGAGCTGTTTTTT,CASSLGTRGGGELFF
TRBV7-2,-,TRBJ1-3,-,TGTGCCAGCACAGGAACAGGGACCTCTGGAAACACCATATATTTT,CASTGTGTSGNTIYF
TRBV12-3/TRBV12-4,-,TRBJ1-2,-,TGTGCCAGCAGCCCGAGGGTAGGCTACACCTTC,CASSPRVGYTF
TRBV7-2,-,TRBJ1-1,-,TGTGCCAGCAGCAGGGGGGGCAGATCGAACACTGAAGCTTTCTTT,CASSRGGRSNTEAFF
TRBV19,once,TRBJ2-5,TRBD1,TGTGCCAGTAGTCTCTGGACAGGGCAGTGGGAGACCCAGTACTTC,CASSLWTGQWETQYF
TRBV7-2,-,TRBJ1-3,TRBD1,TGTGCCAGCAGCTTAGGGACAGGAGGAAACACCATATATTTT,CASSLGTGGNTIYF
TRBV5-1,-,TRBJ2-1,-,TGCGCCAGCAGCTTGGGCGTTTTGAATGAGCAGTTCTTC,CASSLGVLNEQFF
TRBV15,-,TRBJ2-5,TRBD1,TGTGCCACCCGGTCGGGACAGCAAGAGACCCAGTACTTC,CATRSGQQETQYF
TRBV28,-,TRBJ1-2,-,TGTGCCAGCAGTTTAATGCTGCGGGTAGGAGGCTACACCTTC,CASSLMLRVGGYTF
TRBV30,-,TRBJ2-2,TRBD1,TGTGCCTGGGGACAGGGGGCCGGGGAGCTGTTTTTT,CAWGQGAGELFF
TRBV5-1,-,TRBJ1-6,-,TGCGCCAGCAGCTTGAATGGGGGGGGTAATTCACCCCTCCACTTT,CASSLNGGGNSPLHF
TRBV6-5,-,TRBJ1-4,-,TGTGCCAGCTACCGTGGTGGGCGAGAAAAACTGTTTTTT,CASYRGGREKLFF
TRBV12-3/TRBV12-4,-,TRBJ2-3,-,TGTGCCAGCAGTTTTGGGGAGGCGCAGTATTTT,CASSFGEAQYF
TRBV5-1,-,TRBJ2-7,TRBD1,TGCGCCAGCAGCTTAATACAGGGGGCAGTCGAGCAGTACTTC,CASSLIQGAVEQYF
TRBV6-1,few,TRBJ1-6,-,TGTGCCAGCAGTGAAGCGAACGGGGAGAATTCACCCCTCCACTTT,CASSEANGENSPLHF
TRBV7-6,-,TRBJ2-3,-,TGTGCCAGCAGCCCGGGACTCCCTAGCACAGATACGCAGTATTTT,CASSPGLPSTDTQYF
TRBV5-8,-,TRBJ1-4,-,TGTGCCAGCAGCTTGGGGGCAGGTCTGTCTAATGAAAAACTGTTTTTT,CASSLGAGLSNEKLFF
TRBV6-1,-,TRBJ1-1,-,TGTGCCAGCAGTGAAAGAATTATGAGTGCGAGAGGCACTGAAGCTTTCTTT,CASSERIMSARGTEAFF
TRBV27,-,TRBJ2-1,-,TGTGCCAGCAGTTCAAATGTCCCAAACAATGAGCAGTTCTTC,CASSSNVPNNEQFF
TRBV14,-,TRBJ1-1,-,TGTGCCAGCAGTCAAAGACAGACCACTGAAGCTTTCTTT,CASSQRQTTEAFF
TRBV6-1,once,TRBJ2-7,-,TGTGCCAGCAGTGAAGTTCAGGGATGGGCTTACGAGCAGTACTTC,CASSEVQGWAYEQYF
TRBV19,-,TRBJ1-1,TRBD1,TGTGCCAGTAGCTGGCGGACAGGGGGCCCCACTGAAGCTTTCTTT,CASSWRTGGPTEAFF
TRBV3-1/TRBV3-2,few,TRBJ1-1,-,TGTGCCAGCAGCCAATCTTTGACAGCGAACACTGAAGCTTTCTTT,CASSQSLTANTEAFF
TRBV1,-,TRBJ1-2,-,TGCACCAGCAGCCTCCGGTGGGCTCATGACAGAGACTATGGCTACACCTTC,CTSSLRWAHDRDYGYTF
TRBV30,-,TRBJ2-2,TRBD1,TGTGCCTGGAGGCGGCGACAGGGGGCCGGAGAGCTGTTTTTT,CAWRRRQGAGELFF
TRBV2,-,TRBJ1-1,-,TGTGCCAGCCTAAATAGAAACACTGAAGCTTTCTTT,CASLNRNTEAFF